The 12 T cell receptor beta chains below all came from one sample that was sequenced in a study of OX40 agonist ivuxolimab in advanced cancers. Libraries were prepared by immunoSEQ multiplex PCR; TCRdb keeps only in-frame clonotypes and omits some of them. Among over 100,000 clones, around nine tenths were seen once, and the ten largest hold 0.95% to 1.4%. The specimen was CD4+ or CD8+ T cells sorted from blood, collected in a trial of the OX40 agonist ivuxolimab. The receptors were sampled from an adult with an advanced solid tumor such as melanoma, head and neck, liver or kidney cancer.

This sequence joins TRBV5-1 and TRBJ2-2; TRBD1 might be the D (5 bases). The CDR3 consists of 16 residues. Germline-derived CDR1 and CDR2 are SGHRS and YFSETQ. Trimming took off 4 bases at V and 1 base at J, with 14 bases between the two ends. The CDR3 DNA reads as TGCGCCAGCAGCCCAGGGATATTTGGGAACACCGGGGAGCTGTTTTTT. This encodes CASSPGIFGNTGELFF.

The rearrangement links TRBV19 to TRBJ2-7; 8 nucleotides line up with TRBD1. Per germline, CDR1 LNHDA and CDR2 SQIVND (reference sequence). The CDR3 has 14 amino acids. Trimming at V came to 4 bases and at J to 3 bases, leaving 5 bases not matched to a gene. In DNA, the CDR3 is TGTGCCAGTAGTAGAGGACAGGGAAACTACGAGCAGTACTTC. Protein product: CASSRGQGNYEQYF.

V gene TRBV4-2 combines with J gene TRBJ2-7; D call uncertain. The germline V gene has CDR1 LGHNA and CDR2 YNFKEQ. The length of the CDR3 is 14 residues. V lost 0 bases to trimming and J lost 3 bases, with 9 bases between them. For the CDR3, the DNA is TGTGCCAGCAGCCAAGATAGGGTCGACTACGAGCAGTACTTC. Translating it yields CASSQDRVDYEQYF.

This clone was detected once. This sequence joins TRBV2 and TRBJ1-5, with D tentatively TRBD1 (5 bases). The germline V gene has CDR1 SNHLY and CDR2 FYNNEI. V was cut by 5 bases and J by 4 bases, with 21 bases left in between. The CDR3 contains 17 residues. The CDR3 spells CASSHQFSGSLNQPQHF. CDR3 in DNA: TGTGCCAGCAGTCACCAATTCTCAGGGTCACTGAATCAGCCCCAGCATTTT.

The chain uses TRBV18 and TRBJ1-1; 7 bases line up with TRBD1. The CDR3 totals 15 residues. The V segment lost 5 bases and the J segment 0 bases; nucleotides outside the gene matches: 6. CDR1 and CDR2 (germline): KGHSH, LQKENI. The CDR3 DNA reads as TGTGCCAGCTCAGCCAACAGGGGAGTGAACACTGAAGCTTTCTTT. This gives the protein CASSANRGVNTEAFF.

This chain joins TRBV4-1 and TRBJ2-3, with 7 bases matching TRBD1. The germline CDR1 and CDR2 sequences are MGHRA and YSYEKL. The CDR3 length is 16 residues. The V gene end was trimmed by 2 bases and the J gene end by 6 bases; junction bases not matched to a gene: 11. The CDR3 loop reads CASSQSGQLFSDTQYF. In nucleotides, the CDR3 is TGCGCCAGCAGCCAATCGGGACAGCTCTTCTCCGATACGCAGTATTTT.

This chain joins TRBV2 and TRBJ1-4, with D possibly matching TRBD1 (5 bases). This CDR3 contains 15 residues. In germline, CDR1 is SNHLY, CDR2 FYNNEI. The germline V and J ends were trimmed by 9 bases and 3 bases, with 17 bases remaining between them. CDR3 loop: CARRKGPASNEKLFF. The CDR3 bases are TGTGCCAGACGAAAGGGGCCGGCATCTAATGAAAAACTGTTTTTT. The full variable domain, rest sourced from reference TRBV2 and TRBJ1-4, is EPEVTQTPSHQVTQMGQEVILRCVPISNHLYFYWYRQILGQKVEFLVSFYNNEISEKSEIFDDQFSVERPDGSNFTLKIRSTKLEDSAMYFCARRKGPASNEKLFFGSGTQLSVL.

The V call is TRBV5-6, the J call TRBJ1-2; D perhaps matches TRBD1 (6 bases). The CDR3 consists of 14 residues. V dropped 2 bases and J dropped 8 bases, with 16 bases sitting between them. CDR1 is SGHDT, CDR2 YYEEEE, per germline. CDR3 sequence (DNA): TGTGCCAGCAGCTTCGGTACGGGGGCAGTGGGCTACACCTTC. Its translation: CASSFGTGAVGYTF. Combining the CDR3 with reference TRBV5-6 and TRBJ1-2 gives the whole variable domain DAGVTQSPTHLIKTRGQQVTLRCSPKSGHDTVSWYQQALGQGPQFIFQYYEEEERQRGNFPDRFSGHQFPNYSSELNVNALLLGDSALYLCASSFGTGAVGYTFGSGTRLTVV.

The DNA of the CDR3 is TGTGCCAGCAGCTTAGGGGGTCAGGGCACTGAAGCTTTCTTT. Protein sequence: CASSLGGQGTEAFF. The J gene is TRBJ1-1, the V gene TRBV7-3, with D tentatively TRBD1 (5 bases). CDR1 and CDR2 (germline): SGHTA, FQGTGA. Trimming took off 2 bases at V and 4 bases at J, with 11 bases between the two ends. The CDR3 totals 14 residues.

This clone was counted a single time. This chain joins TRBV7-3 and TRBJ2-2; D is undetermined. CDR1 and CDR2 (germline): SGHTA, FQGTGA. Between the trimmed V and J ends, which lost 0 bases and 2 bases, there was a span of 4 bases. There are 14 residues in the CDR3. CDR3 in DNA: TGTGCCAGCAGCTTAACCGAAAACACCGGGGAGCTGTTTTTT. Translating it yields CASSLTENTGELFF.

This rearrangement joins TRBV18 to TRBJ1-5, with no clear D. V was cut by 0 bases and J by 3 bases, with 9 bases left in between. Germline lookup yields CDR1 KGHSH and CDR2 LQKENI. This CDR3 region has 15 residues. The CDR3 region is CASSPPEQINQPQHF. In nucleotides, the CDR3 is TGTGCCAGCTCACCACCGGAACAGATCAATCAGCCCCAGCATTTT.

This chain connects TRBV2 to TRBJ2-2; D unclear. In germline, CDR1 is SNHLY, CDR2 FYNNEI. The CDR3 runs to 16 residues. The V end was cut by 4 bases, the J end by 4 bases, with 16 bases between. CDR3 region: CASSVSLNWGTGELFF. DNA for the CDR3: TGTGCCAGCAGTGTCAGCCTAAATTGGGGCACCGGGGAGCTGTTTTTT.